This TCR beta chain was identified in a study of blood T cell repertoires in COVID-19. Produced via immunoSEQ multiplex PCR; TCRdb's table is partial and in-frame only. This table holds 200,000 to 300,000 clones, around 82% found once. Trimming left V 1 base short and J 10 bases short, with 8 bases between. Germline V gene data show CDR1 as SGHAT and CDR2 as FQNNGV. The length of the CDR3 is 12 residues. Material for sequencing was peripheral blood. V is TRBV11-2 and J is TRBJ2-1; D not resolved. This sequence originates from a human donor in a cohort sampled during active COVID-19. Here the CDR3 reads CASSLGAVEQFF. The CDR3 coding sequence is TGTGCCAGCAGCTTAGGGGCAGTGGAGCAGTTCTTC. Full variable domain (outside the CDR3, taken from reference TRBV11-2 and TRBJ2-1): EAGVAQSPRYKIIEKRQSVAFWCNPISGHATLYWYQQILGQGPKLLIQFQNNGVVDDSQLPKDRFSAERLKGVDSTLKIQPAKLEDSAVYLCASSLGAVEQFFGPGTRLTVL.